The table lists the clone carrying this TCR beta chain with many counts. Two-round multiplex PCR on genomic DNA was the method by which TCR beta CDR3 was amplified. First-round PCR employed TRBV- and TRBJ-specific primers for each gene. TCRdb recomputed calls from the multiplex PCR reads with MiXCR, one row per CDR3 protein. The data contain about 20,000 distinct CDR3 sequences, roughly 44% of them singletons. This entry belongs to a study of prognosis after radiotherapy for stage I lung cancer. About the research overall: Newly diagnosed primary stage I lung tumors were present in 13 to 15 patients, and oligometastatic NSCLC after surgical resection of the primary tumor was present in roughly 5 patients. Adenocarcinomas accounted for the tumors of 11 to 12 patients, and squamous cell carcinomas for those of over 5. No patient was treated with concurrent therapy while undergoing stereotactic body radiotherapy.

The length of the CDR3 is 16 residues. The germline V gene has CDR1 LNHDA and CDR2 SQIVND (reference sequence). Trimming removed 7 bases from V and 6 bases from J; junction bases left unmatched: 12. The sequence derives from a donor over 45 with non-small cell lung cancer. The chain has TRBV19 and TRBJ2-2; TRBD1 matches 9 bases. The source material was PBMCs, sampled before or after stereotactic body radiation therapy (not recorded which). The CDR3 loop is CASTPTGTGRAGELFF. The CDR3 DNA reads TGTGCCAGTACCCCGACCGGGACAGGGAGGGCCGGGGAGCTGTTTTTT.